At least ten counts were recorded for the clone carrying this TCR beta chain. One entry per CDR3 protein results from TCRdb running MiXCR on the RT-PCR reads. The sample consists of almost 700,000 distinct CDR3 sequences, 13% to 15% of them appearing once. The CDR3 length is 15 residues. J was trimmed by 4 bases and V by 1 base; bases with no gene match: 6. CDR1 is SGHRS, CDR2 YFSETQ, per germline. This TCR was sampled from a female donor in good health, serving as a healthy control. The J gene is TRBJ2-3, the V gene TRBV5-1; 7 bases line up with TRBD2. The sample was memory CD4+ T cells from blood. The CDR3 coding sequence is TGCGCCAGCAGCTTGTGGGCGGGAGAGGCAGATACGCAGTATTTT. Protein product: CASSLWAGEADTQYF.